This is a list of T cell receptor beta chains from one sample in a study of regulatory T cells in long-lasting Graves disease. TCRdb reprocessed the multiplex PCR reads with MiXCR, giving one entry per CDR3 protein. The table has 420,000 or so distinct CDR3 sequences, 23% seen once; the top ten hold approximately 28%. The material sequenced was peripheral blood mononuclear cells (PBMCs), taken when the disease was refractory, from a patient treated with antithyroid drugs. The receptors here all came from a female donor with Graves disease. The CDR3 runs from the conserved cysteine through the conserved F or W. The D gene is left open where the match is weak. Part of the rows lack a size; the others show once, few, many or a class for expanded clones.

DNA	CDR3	size	V	D	J
TGTGCCAGCAGTCAGGGACAGGGGTTCTCCTACGAGCAGTACTTC	CASSQGQGFSYEQYF	many	TRBV2	TRBD1	TRBJ2-7
TGCAGCGTCCGCCCCCAAATGAACACTGAAGCTTTCTTT	CSVRPQMNTEAFF	few	TRBV29-1	.	TRBJ1-1
TGTGCCATCAGCATGGACAGGTCCGACTATGGCTACACCTTC	CAISMDRSDYGYTF	few	TRBV10-3	TRBD1	TRBJ1-2
TGTGCCAGCAGCCAAAGCTGGCAAGAGACCCAGTACTTC	CASSQSWQETQYF	.	TRBV3-1	.	TRBJ2-5
TGTGCCAGCTCACCACCGGACGGTCTTGGCTACACCTTC	CASSPPDGLGYTF	few	TRBV18	.	TRBJ1-2
TGTGCCAGCAGCACTCAGGGGTTGGCCGGGGAGCTGTTTTTT	CASSTQGLAGELFF	once	TRBV28	.	TRBJ2-2
TGTGCCAGCAGTAATCAGGGTAATCAGCCCCAGCATTTT	CASSNQGNQPQHF	.	TRBV7-2	.	TRBJ1-5
TGCGCCAGCAGCGAAGAGACAGATACGCAGTATTTT	CASSEETDTQYF	.	TRBV5-1	.	TRBJ2-3
TGCAGTGCTAGATACCTCTCGCAGCCCCAGCATTTT	CSARYLSQPQHF	many	TRBV20-1	.	TRBJ1-5
TGTGCCAGCAGTTTATACGAGCAGTACTTC	CASSLYEQYF	many	TRBV28	.	TRBJ2-7
TGTGCCAGCAGTGAAGACTCGGACAGCCGGGGATTC	CASSEDSDSRGF	.	TRBV6-1	.	TRBJ2-7
TGTGCCAGCAGCTTAGATCAGGGTAGCAATCAGCCCCAGCATTTT	CASSLDQGSNQPQHF	many	TRBV7-2	.	TRBJ1-5
TGTGCCAGTAGTAGCCAGACAGGGGGCGACTATGGCTACACCTTC	CASSSQTGGDYGYTF	few	TRBV19	TRBD1	TRBJ1-2
TGCGCCAGCAGCTTGGGACGGGACAGGGACACTGAAGCTTTCTTT	CASSLGRDRDTEAFF	.	TRBV5-1	TRBD1	TRBJ1-1
TGTGCCAGCGGATTAAGGAAAGACAGGCCTACGGTCTCTGGGGCCAACGTCCTGACTTTC	CASGLRKDRPTVSGANVLTF	few	TRBV6-1	.	TRBJ2-6
TGTGCCAGCACCCAGACGACATTCAGGGGGCCTATATACGAGCAGTACTTC	CASTQTTFRGPIYEQYF	few	TRBV7-9	TRBD1	TRBJ2-7
TGTGCCAGCAGTAACTCCCAGGGAAGGACTTTCTTT	CASSNSQGRTFF	many	TRBV6-5	.	TRBJ1-1